This TCR beta chain was identified in a study of neurological immune-mediated disorders. Time point here: longitudinal time-point 2. TCRdb independently ran MiXCR on the 5' RACE reads; one entry per CDR3 protein. This sample has under 100,000 distinct CDR3 sequences, with 13% found just once. CDR1 is LNHDA, CDR2 SQIVND, per germline (reference sequence). Trimming stripped 9 bases from V and 2 bases from J, with 6 bases between. CDR3 length: 11 amino acids. This clonotype was observed at least ten times. This rearrangement joins TRBV19 to TRBJ2-3; D unresolved. The sequence came from a female donor with HTLV-1-associated myelopathy (HAM/TSP). Sequencing was done on a sample of PBMCs. This CDR3 is CASRFTDTQYF. The CDR3 nucleotides read TGTGCCAGCAGGTTCACAGATACGCAGTATTTT.